This T cell receptor beta chain was captured in a study of Ad26.COV2.S vaccination and SARS-CoV-2 variants. Germline CDR1 reads ENHRY; CDR2 reads SYGVKD. The ends were cut back, 3 bases at V and 1 base at J, with 6 bases in the middle. The CDR3 extends over 13 amino acids. Stated treatment: some 20 received Ad26.COV2.S at low or high dose, single or two shots; about 5 received placebo; per-sample allocation not given. Specimens were obtained on day 63 following the first vaccine or placebo injection. Only in-frame clones appear in the TCRdb table, and some are missing; sequencing was by immunoSEQ multiplex PCR. Of 380,000 or so clones listed, approximately 83% are singletons.

Sequences were derived from peripheral blood, sampled in a trial of Ad26.COV2.S vaccine versus placebo. The V call is TRBV10-3, the J call TRBJ1-2; no definite D call. This clonotype was obtained from a person aged 18-65 years who received the Ad26.COV2.S COVID-19 vaccine or a placebo. The CDR3 region has the DNA TGTGCCATCAGTGAAGACGATAACTATGGCTACACCTTC. Its protein is CAISEDDNYGYTF.